The 6 T cell receptor beta chains listed next were all sequenced from one sample in a study of post-analysis software for immune sequencing data. Study-level results: Included in a set of about five TRBV segments more frequent in patients than controls were TRBV5-6, TRBV5-1 and TRBV20-1.

What these receptors recognize is not known. TCR beta libraries were prepared from cDNA with unique molecular identifiers. MiXCR was run by TCRdb on the PCR reads, yielding one entry per CDR3 protein. The data show fewer than 850,000 distinct CDR3 sequences, roughly 27% seen once. Sequences were obtained from blood. These receptors came from a girl between 10 and 17 years old with multiple sclerosis.

The sample holds a few counts of this clonotype. The rearrangement uses TRBV7-2 and TRBJ2-1; TRBD2 is a possible D gene (6 bases). Trimming removed 0 bases at V and 1 base at J, with 13 bases between. Germline V gene data show CDR1 as SGHTA and CDR2 as FQGNSA. The CDR3 spans 17 residues. The CDR3 DNA is TGTGCCAGCAGCTTAGCTCATGCAGGGAGGTCCTACAATGAGCAGTTCTTC. Translating it yields CASSLAHAGRSYNEQFF.

The rearrangement joins TRBV7-9 to TRBJ2-5; D is unclear. Trimming stripped 1 base from V and 2 bases from J, with 11 bases between. The CDR3 covers 15 residues. Germline V CDR1 and CDR2: SEHNR, FQNEAQ (reference sequence). CDR3 in amino acids: CASSLDSRTQETQYF. The CDR3 DNA reads TGTGCCAGCAGCTTAGACTCCCGAACACAAGAGACCCAGTACTTC.

This clonotype was counted only a few times. The chain carries TRBV7-8 and TRBJ2-1, with TRBD1 matching over 11 bases. Per the germline V gene, CDR1 is SGHVS and CDR2 is FQNEAQ. Losses at the gene ends were 3 bases for V and 6 bases for J; bases not matched to a gene: 4. The CDR3 is made up of 15 amino acids. The CDR3 DNA sequence: TGTGCCAGCAGCTTTAGGGGACAGGGGGGCAATGAGCAGTTCTTC. As protein: CASSFRGQGGNEQFF.

J is TRBJ2-1 and V is TRBV27; D is possibly TRBD1 (6 bases). Germline V lookup: CDR1 MNHEY, CDR2 SMNVEV (reference sequence). With 7 bases removed from V and 7 bases from J, the gap between germline ends came to 23 bases. The CDR3 totals 16 residues. CDR3 coding DNA: TGTGCCAGCAATTTGTTTAGGTCTCTAGGGGGAAATGAGCAGTTCTTC. Protein sequence: CASNLFRSLGGNEQFF.

The chain joins TRBV6-6 to TRBJ1-4; D gene ambiguous. Per germline, CDR1 MNHNY and CDR2 SVGAGI (reference sequence). The CDR3 consists of 15 residues. The V end was cut by 0 bases, the J end by 8 bases, with 13 bases between. The CDR3 DNA reads as TGTGCCAGCAGTTACTCTCGGGATGGAGGCGAAAAACTGTTTTTT. This codes for CASSYSRDGGEKLFF.

This chain connects TRBV9 to TRBJ2-3, with D possibly TRBD2 on 6 matching bases. V lost 0 bases and J 3 bases, leaving 14 bases between the germline ends. The germline CDR1 and CDR2 sequences are SGDLS and YYNGEE. The CDR3 has 16 residues. The DNA for the CDR3 is TGTGCCAGCAGCGTAGATACCGGGAGTGATACAGATACGCAGTATTTT. It yields the protein CASSVDTGSDTDTQYF. The entire variable domain, with the rest obtained from reference TRBV9 and TRBJ2-3, is as follows: DSGVTQTPKHLITATGQRVTLRCSPRSGDLSVYWYQQSLDQGLQFLIQYYNGEERAKGNILERFSAQQFPDLHSELNLSSLELGDSALYFCASSVDTGSDTDTQYFGPGTRLTVL.